This T cell receptor beta chain emerged from a study of blood T cell repertoires in COVID-19 (dated by TCRdb to the early 2020s). Some background on the complete study: Collaborator samples came from the United States, Italy and Spain and covered acute and convalescent phases of COVID-19. The prospective study material was composed of cDNA or gDNA derived from T cells, B-cell-depleted T cells, or PBMCs. Deeply sampled blood TCRbeta repertoires from subjects exposed to, actively infected with, or recovered from COVID-19 were included in the dataset. A freely available public database, intended as a resource for researchers studying the immune response to SARS-CoV-2, is where the repertoires were released. Where HLA class I and class II types were available, the types were taken from metadata supplied by the sample provider, not from assay-based typing. Sample metadata almost always included a de-identified subject ID, COVID-19 status, age in years and sex. The samples were drawn from the first 160 participants of the ongoing ImmuneRACE study and from more than 1,000 subjects provided by 6 global collaborators. What the work shows at the level of the full study, not this receptor alone: The amount of clinical and demographic metadata varied by source and participant and was provided uncurated.

The collaborating institutions used their own protocols to collect whole blood in K2EDTA tubes. For TCRbeta analysis, collaborator samples were shipped as frozen whole blood, as isolated PBMCs, or as DNA extracted from either sample type. TCRbeta CDR3 regions were amplified from genomic DNA by means of the immunoSEQ Assay, a bias-controlled multiplex PCR. Concerning the study's data processing: Nucleated cell counts per sample were estimated from amplification of reference gene primers within the assay. Sequence reads were collapsed and filtered to measure the absolute abundance of every unique TCRbeta CDR3 rearrangement. For each sample, productive Simpson clonality was calculated by taking the square root of Simpson's diversity index across productive rearrangements. TCRdb stores this immuneACCESS table with in-frame sequences only. Part of the clones is absent; in the studies checked, under half of the shortfall reflects unresolved V genes, and no reason is known for the rest. D and trimming were read from the DNA, whereas the V and J calls and clone size are those reported in that table. Across this sample there are around 71,000 clones, with over 60% seen only once. 25% to 30% of the sample lies in the top ten.

V and J are truncated by 4 bases and 5 bases respectively, leaving an intervening sequence of 23 bases. The CDR3 runs 17 residues from the cysteine to the phenylalanine. The only DNA kept is the CDR3, 51 bases in frame from the first base. CDR1 and CDR2, looked up from the germline V gene, are MDHEN and SYDVKM. In the case of this clone: This clone's antigen is unknown. No much larger clone exists at a distance of one base, and base qualities are not known.

The TCR originated in a woman older than 75 with active or convalescent COVID-19. The sample comprised peripheral blood. The chain is encoded by TRBV28 joined to TRBJ1-1, and possibly TRBD1, on 5 matching bases. The CDR3 in this case is CASSSVSGGPRSTEAFF. At the DNA level, the sequence is TGTGCCAGCAGTTCCGTATCGGGGGGTCCGAGGTCGACTGAAGCTTTCTTT.